This T cell receptor (beta chain) was observed in a study of metastatic and nonmetastatic thyroid tumors. Turning to the study itself: Thyroid patients, malignant and benign, had repertoires compared across blood and tumor or nodule tissue. General observations from the study: Reported TCR beta diversity, measured in blood and tumor, was significantly higher for malignant thyroid tumors than for benign nodules.

As handled by the study authors: Clinicopathological groups supplied CDR3 differences that were used to build a distant-metastasis classifier for papillary thyroid cancer. TCRdb re-clonotyped the PCR reads through MiXCR. Clone size and V and J calls follow TCRdb, not the original study. The data hold about 40,000 clones, with 17% observed a single time. This clone appeared many times. What it binds is not known. Each patient went into thyroid surgery without having received any treatment. This clonotype originated in a female donor with papillary thyroid cancer or a benign thyroid nodule (not recorded which). Some clones in this sample may be carry-over from other donors' samples. The sample was tumor tissue.

CDR3 loop: CASRQTSEETQYF. The DNA for the CDR3 is TGTGCCAGCAGGCAGACTAGCGAAGAGACCCAGTACTTC. This rearrangement joins TRBV6-2 or TRBV6-3 to TRBJ2-5, with 8 nucleotides matching TRBD2. V lost 6 bases to trimming and J lost 3 bases; unmatched junction nucleotides: 3. The CDR3 spans 13 residues. Germline values: CDR1 MNHEY, CDR2 SVGEGT.